This T cell receptor beta chain was captured by sequencing in a study of T cell repertoires in aging, cancer and after chemotherapy. Findings and caveats of the study: Immunological memory after chemotherapy cannot be judged from the repertoire data. Age-matched healthy donors had significantly more diverse, less clonal blood TCR repertoires than untreated cancer patients.

Rearranged V-D-J TRB sequences were amplified with a mixed TRB-A/B primer pool. TCRdb reprocessed the multiplex PCR reads with MiXCR, giving one entry per CDR3 protein. The sample shows 2,000 or so distinct CDR3 sequences, nearly 20% of them seen only once. This clonotype is categorized as medium-sized. What it recognizes is unknown. Amplification of TCR beta used genomic DNA extracted from peripheral blood. Sequenced: blood. The TCR was taken from a human donor with a solid tumor.

The CDR3 sequence: CASSQGTLLGEAFF. CDR3 nucleotide sequence: TGTGCCAGCAGTCAAGGGACCCTCCTGGGCGAAGCTTTCTTT. The V gene is TRBV12-3 or TRBV12-4, the J gene TRBJ1-1; the D gene is possibly TRBD1 (5 bases). V was cut by 5 bases and J by 8 bases, with 18 bases left in between. The CDR3 has 14 residues.